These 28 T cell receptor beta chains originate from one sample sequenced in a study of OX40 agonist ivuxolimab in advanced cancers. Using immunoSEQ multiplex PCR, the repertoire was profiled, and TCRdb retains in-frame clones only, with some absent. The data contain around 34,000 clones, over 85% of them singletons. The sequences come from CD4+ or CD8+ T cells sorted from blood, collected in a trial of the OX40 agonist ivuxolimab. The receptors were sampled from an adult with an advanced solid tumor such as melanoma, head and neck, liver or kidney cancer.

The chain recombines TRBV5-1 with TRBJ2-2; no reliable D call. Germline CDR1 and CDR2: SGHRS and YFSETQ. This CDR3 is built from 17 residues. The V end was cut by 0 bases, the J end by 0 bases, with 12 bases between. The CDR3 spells CASSLAFQTANTGELFF. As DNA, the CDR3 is TGCGCCAGCAGCTTGGCGTTCCAGACCGCGAACACCGGGGAGCTGTTTTTT.

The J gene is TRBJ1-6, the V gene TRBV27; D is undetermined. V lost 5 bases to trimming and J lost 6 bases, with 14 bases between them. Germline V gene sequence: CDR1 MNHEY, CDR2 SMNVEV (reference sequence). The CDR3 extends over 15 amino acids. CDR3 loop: CASSGSWTGNSPLHF. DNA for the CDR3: TGTGCCAGCAGTGGGAGTTGGACGGGTAATTCACCCCTCCACTTT.

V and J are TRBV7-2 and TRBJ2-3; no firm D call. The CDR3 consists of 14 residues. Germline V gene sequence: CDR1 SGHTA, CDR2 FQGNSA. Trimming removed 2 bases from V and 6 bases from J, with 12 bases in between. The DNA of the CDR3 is TGTGCCAGCAGCTTAAAGGTTGCGGTGGATACGCAGTATTTT. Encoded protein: CASSLKVAVDTQYF.

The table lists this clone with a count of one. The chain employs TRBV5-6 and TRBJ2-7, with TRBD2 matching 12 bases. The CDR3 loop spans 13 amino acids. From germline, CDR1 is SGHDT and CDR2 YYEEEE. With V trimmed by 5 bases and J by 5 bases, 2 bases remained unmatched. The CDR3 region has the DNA TGTGCCAGCAGAAGGACTAGCGGGAACGAGCAGTACTTC. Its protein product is CASRRTSGNEQYF.

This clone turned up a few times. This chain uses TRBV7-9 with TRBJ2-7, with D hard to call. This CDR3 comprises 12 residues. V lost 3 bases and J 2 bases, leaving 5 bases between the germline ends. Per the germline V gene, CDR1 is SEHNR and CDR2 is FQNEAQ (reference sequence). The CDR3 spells CASSLSAYEQYF. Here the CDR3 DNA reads TGTGCCAGCAGCTTGTCCGCCTACGAGCAGTACTTC.

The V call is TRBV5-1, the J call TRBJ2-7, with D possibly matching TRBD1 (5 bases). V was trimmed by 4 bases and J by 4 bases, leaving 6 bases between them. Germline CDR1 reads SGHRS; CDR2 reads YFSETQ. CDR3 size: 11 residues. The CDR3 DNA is TGCGCCAGCAGCCAGGGATACGAGCAGTACTTC. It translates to CASSQGYEQYF.

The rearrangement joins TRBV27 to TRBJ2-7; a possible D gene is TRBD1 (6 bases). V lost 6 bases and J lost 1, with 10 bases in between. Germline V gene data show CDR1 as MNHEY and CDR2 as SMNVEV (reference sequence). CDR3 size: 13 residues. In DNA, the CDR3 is TGTGCCAGCAGAGATACAGGGTCCTACGAGCAGTACTTC. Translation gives CASRDTGSYEQYF.

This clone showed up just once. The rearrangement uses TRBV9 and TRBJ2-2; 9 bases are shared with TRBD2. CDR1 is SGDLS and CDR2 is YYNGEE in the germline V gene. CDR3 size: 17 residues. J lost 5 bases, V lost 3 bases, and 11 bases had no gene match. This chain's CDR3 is CASSALRGLAGTGELFF. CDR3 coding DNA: TGTGCCAGCAGCGCGCTACGGGGACTAGCAGGGACCGGGGAGCTGTTTTTT.

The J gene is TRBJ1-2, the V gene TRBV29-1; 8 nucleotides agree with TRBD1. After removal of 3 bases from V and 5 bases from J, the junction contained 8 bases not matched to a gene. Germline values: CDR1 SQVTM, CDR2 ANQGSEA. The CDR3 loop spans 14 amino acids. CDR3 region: CSVDYGQGVYGYTF. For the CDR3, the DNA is TGCAGCGTTGACTATGGACAGGGTGTTTATGGCTACACCTTC.

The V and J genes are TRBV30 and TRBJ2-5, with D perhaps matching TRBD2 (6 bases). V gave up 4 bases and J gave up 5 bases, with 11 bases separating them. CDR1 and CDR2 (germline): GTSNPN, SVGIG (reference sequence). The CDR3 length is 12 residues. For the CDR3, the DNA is TGTGCCTGGATAGAGGCGGGGGAGACCCAGTACTTC. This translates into CAWIEAGETQYF.

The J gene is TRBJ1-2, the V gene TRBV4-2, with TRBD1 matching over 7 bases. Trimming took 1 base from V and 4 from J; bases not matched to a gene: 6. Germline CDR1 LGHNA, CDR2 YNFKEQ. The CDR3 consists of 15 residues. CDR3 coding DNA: TGTGCCAGCAGCCAAGTTGAACAGGGGCTCTATGGCTACACCTTC. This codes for CASSQVEQGLYGYTF.

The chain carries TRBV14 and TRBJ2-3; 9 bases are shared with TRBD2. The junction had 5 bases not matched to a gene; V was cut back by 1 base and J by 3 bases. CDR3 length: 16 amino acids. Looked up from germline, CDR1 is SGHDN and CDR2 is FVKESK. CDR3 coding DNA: TGTGCCAGCAGCCAAGTCCCTAGCGGGATAACAGATACGCAGTATTTT. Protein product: CASSQVPSGITDTQYF.

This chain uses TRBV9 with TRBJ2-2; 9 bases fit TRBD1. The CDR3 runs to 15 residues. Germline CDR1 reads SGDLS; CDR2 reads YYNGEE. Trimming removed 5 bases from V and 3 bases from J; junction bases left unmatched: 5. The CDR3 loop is CASRGQGMDTGELFF. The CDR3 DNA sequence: TGTGCCAGCAGGGGACAGGGTATGGACACCGGGGAGCTGTTTTTT.

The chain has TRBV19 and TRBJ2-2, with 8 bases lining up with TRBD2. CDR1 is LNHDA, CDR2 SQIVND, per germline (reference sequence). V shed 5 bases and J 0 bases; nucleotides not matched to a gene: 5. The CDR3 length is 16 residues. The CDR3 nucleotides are TGTGCCAGTAGTGCGGGCGGGAGGTCGAACACCGGGGAGCTGTTTTTT. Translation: CASSAGGRSNTGELFF.

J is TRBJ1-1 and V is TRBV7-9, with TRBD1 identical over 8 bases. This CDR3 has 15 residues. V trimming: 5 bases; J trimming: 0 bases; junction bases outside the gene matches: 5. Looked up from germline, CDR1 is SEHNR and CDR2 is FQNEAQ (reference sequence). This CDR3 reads CASSPGQGLNTEAFF. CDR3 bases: TGTGCCAGCAGCCCCGGACAGGGTTTGAACACTGAAGCTTTCTTT.

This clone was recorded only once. The CDR3 region has the DNA TGTGCCAGCAGCCCCAGGGAGAGCTCCTACAATGAGCAGTTCTTC. Translating gives CASSPRESSYNEQFF. This chain uses TRBV7-9 with TRBJ2-1, with D possibly called TRBD1 or TRBD2 (5 bases each). The CDR3 has 15 residues. Germline CDR1 SEHNR, CDR2 FQNEAQ (reference sequence). V lost 5 bases and J 0 bases, leaving 11 bases between the germline ends.

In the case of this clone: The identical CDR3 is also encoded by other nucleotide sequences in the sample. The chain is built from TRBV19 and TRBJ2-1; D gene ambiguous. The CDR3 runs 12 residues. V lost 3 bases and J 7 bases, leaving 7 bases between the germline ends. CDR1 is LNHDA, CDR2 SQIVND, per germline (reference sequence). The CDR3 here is CASSIGGNEQFF. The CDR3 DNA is TGTGCCAGTAGTATTGGTGGTAATGAGCAGTTCTTC.

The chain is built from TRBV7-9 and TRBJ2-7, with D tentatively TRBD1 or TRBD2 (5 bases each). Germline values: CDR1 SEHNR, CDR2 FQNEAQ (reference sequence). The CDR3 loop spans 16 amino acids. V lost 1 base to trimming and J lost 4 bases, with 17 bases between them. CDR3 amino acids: CASSLVTGREMYEQYF. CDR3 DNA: TGTGCCAGCAGCTTAGTAACGGGCAGGGAGATGTACGAGCAGTACTTC.

The CDR3 is CASSPSGSEQFF. In DNA form, the CDR3 reads TGTGCCAGCAGCCCAAGCGGGAGCGAGCAGTTCTTC. The rearrangement joins TRBV5-5 to TRBJ2-1; 8 nucleotides align to TRBD2. V shed 4 bases and J 10 bases; nucleotides not matched to a gene: 4. CDR1 is SGHKS, CDR2 YYEKEE, per germline (reference sequence). CDR3 length equals 12 residues.

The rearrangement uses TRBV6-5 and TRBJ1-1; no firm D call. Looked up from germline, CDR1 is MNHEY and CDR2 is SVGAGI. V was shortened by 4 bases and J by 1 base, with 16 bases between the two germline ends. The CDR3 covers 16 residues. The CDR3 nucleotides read TGTGCCAGCAGTTTTGGACGTGTCGTGTCGAACACTGAAGCTTTCTTT. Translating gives CASSFGRVVSNTEAFF.

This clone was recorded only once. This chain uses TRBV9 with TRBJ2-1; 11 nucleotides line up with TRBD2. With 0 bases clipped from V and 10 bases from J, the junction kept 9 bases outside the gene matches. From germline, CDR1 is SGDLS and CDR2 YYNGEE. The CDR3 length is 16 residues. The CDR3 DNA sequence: TGTGCCAGCAGCGTAGGAGGGCTAGCGGGAGGAGGGGAGCAGTTCTTC. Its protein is CASSVGGLAGGGEQFF.

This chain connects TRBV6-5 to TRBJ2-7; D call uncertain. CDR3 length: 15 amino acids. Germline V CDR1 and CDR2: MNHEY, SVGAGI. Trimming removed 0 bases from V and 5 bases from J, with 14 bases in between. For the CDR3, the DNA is TGTGCCAGCAGTTACTCGTGGGGTGTAGGGAACGAGCAGTACTTC. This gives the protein CASSYSWGVGNEQYF.

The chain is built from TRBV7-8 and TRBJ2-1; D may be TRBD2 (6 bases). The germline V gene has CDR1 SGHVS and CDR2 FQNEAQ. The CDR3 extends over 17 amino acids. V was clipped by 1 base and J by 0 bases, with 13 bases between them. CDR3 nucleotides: TGTGCCAGCAGCTTAGTTCGCGGGATGAGCTCCTACAATGAGCAGTTCTTC. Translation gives CASSLVRGMSSYNEQFF.

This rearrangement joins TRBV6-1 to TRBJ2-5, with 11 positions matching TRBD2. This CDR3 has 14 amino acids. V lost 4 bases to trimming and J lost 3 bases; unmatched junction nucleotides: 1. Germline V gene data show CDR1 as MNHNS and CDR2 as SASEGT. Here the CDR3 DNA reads TGTGCCAGCAGTGTACTAGCGGGAGAAGAGACCCAGTACTTC. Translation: CASSVLAGEETQYF.

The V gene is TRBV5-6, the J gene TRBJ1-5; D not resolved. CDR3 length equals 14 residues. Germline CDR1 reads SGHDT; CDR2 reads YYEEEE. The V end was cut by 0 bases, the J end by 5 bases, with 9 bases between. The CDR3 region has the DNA TGTGCCAGCAGCTTGGAGGGTTCGGATCAGCCCCAGCATTTT. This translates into CASSLEGSDQPQHF.

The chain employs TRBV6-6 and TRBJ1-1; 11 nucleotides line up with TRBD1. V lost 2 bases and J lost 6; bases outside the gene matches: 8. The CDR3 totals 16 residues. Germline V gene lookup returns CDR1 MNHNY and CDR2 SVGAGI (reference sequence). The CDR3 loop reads CASSYRTGGAFPEAFF. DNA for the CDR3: TGTGCCAGCAGTTACCGGACAGGGGGCGCTTTTCCTGAAGCTTTCTTT.

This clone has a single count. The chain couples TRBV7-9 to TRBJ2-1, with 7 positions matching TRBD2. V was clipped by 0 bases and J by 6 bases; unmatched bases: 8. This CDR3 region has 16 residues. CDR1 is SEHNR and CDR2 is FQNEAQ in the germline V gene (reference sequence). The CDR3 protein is CASSLASASGGNEQFF. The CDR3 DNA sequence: TGTGCCAGCAGCTTAGCTTCGGCTAGCGGAGGCAATGAGCAGTTCTTC.

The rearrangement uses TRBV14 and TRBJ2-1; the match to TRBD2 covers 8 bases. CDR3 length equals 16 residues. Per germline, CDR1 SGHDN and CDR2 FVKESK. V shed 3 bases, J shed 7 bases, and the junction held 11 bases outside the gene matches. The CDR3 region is CASSQGRGLVQNEQFF. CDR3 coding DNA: TGTGCCAGCAGCCAGGGTCGGGGACTAGTTCAAAATGAGCAGTTCTTC. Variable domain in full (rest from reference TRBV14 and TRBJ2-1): EAGVTQFPSHSVIEKGQTVTLRCDPISGHDNLYWYRRVMGKEIKFLLHFVKESKQDESGMPNNRFLAERTGGTYSTLKVQPAELEDSGVYFCASSQGRGLVQNEQFFGPGTRLTVL.